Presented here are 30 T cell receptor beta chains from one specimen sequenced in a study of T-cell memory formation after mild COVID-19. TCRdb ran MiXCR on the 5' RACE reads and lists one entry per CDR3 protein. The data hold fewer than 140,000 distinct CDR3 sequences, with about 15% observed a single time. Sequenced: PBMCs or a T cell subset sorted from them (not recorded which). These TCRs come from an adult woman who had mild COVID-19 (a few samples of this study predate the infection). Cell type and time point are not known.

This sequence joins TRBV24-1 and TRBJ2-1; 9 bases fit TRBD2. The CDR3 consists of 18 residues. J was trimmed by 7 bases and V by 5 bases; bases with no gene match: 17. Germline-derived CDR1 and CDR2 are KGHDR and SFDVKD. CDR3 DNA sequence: TGTGCCACCAGTGCCGTTGGGACTAGCAAGCAAAAGGGGAATGAGCAGTTCTTC. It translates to CATSAVGTSKQKGNEQFF.

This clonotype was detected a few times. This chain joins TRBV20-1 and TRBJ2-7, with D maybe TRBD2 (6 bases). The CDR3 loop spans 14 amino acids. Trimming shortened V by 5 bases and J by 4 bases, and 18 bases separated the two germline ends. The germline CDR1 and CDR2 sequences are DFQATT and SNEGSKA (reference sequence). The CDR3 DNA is TGCAGTGCTGACGGCGGCGGGGCTAGGTACGAGCAGTACTTC. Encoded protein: CSADGGGARYEQYF.

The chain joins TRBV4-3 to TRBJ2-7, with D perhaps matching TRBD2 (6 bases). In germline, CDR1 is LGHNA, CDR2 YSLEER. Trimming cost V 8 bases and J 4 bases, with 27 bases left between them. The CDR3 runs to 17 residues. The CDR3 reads CASASGVGGTPKYEQYF. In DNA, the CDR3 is TGCGCCAGCGCTTCAGGCGTAGGCGGGACCCCCAAATACGAGCAGTACTTC.

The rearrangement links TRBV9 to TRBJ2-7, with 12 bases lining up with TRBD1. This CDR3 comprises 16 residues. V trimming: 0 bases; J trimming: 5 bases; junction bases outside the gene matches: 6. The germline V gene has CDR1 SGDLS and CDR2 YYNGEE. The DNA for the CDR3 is TGTGCCAGCAGCGTAGAGGGACAGGGGGCCCCCGACGAGCAGTACTTC. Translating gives CASSVEGQGAPDEQYF.

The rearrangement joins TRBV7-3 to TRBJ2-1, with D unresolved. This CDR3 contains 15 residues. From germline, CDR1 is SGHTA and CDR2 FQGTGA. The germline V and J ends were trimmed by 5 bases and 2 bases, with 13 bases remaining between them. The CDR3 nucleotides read TGTGCCAGCAGCCTAAATTTTGGGGCCTACAATGAGCAGTTCTTC. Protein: CASSLNFGAYNEQFF.

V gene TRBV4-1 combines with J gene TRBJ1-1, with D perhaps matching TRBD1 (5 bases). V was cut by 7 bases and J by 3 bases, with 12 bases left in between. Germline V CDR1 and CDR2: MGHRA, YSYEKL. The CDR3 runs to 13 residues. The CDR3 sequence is CASKSPGYTEAFF. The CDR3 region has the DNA TGCGCCAGCAAGTCCCCAGGGTACACTGAAGCTTTCTTT.

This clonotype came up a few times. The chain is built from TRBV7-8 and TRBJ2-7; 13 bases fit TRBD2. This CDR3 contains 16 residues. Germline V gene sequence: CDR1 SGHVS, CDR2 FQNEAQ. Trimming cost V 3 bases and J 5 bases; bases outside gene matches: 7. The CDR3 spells CASSLSLAGGPHEQYF. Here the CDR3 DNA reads TGTGCCAGCAGCTTGTCACTAGCGGGAGGGCCCCACGAGCAGTACTTC.

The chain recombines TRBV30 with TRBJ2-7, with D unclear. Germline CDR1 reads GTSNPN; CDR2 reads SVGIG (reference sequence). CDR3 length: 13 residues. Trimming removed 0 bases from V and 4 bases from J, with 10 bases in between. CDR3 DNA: TGTGCCTGGAGTGTGGGATATGGGTACGAGCAGTACTTC. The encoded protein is CAWSVGYGYEQYF.

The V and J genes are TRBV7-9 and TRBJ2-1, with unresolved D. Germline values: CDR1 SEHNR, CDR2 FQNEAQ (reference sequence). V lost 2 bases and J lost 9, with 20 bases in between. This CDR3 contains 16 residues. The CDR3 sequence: CASSLLPSPVTAEQFF. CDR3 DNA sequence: TGTGCCAGCAGCTTATTACCCAGCCCGGTGACCGCTGAGCAGTTCTTC.

The DNA for the CDR3 is TGTGCCAGCAGTTTTTCCGTCCGGGCCGAGCAGTTCTTC. Its translation: CASSFSVRAEQFF. The genes are TRBV27 and TRBJ2-1; D remains ambiguous. Looked up from germline, CDR1 is MNHEY and CDR2 is SMNVEV (reference sequence). V was cut by 3 bases and J by 10 bases, with 13 bases left in between. The CDR3 sequence is 13 residues long.

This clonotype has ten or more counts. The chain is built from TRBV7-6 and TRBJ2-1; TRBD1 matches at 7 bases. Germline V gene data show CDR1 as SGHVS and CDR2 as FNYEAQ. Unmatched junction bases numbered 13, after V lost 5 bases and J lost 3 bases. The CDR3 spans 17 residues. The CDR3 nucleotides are TGTGCCAGCAGCCTAAAAAACCGGGACAGCCTCTACAATGAGCAGTTCTTC. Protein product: CASSLKNRDSLYNEQFF.

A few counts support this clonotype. CDR3 loop: CASSPRGLEETQYF. The CDR3 DNA is TGTGCCAGCAGCCCAAGGGGACTAGAAGAGACCCAGTACTTC. This chain joins TRBV7-9 and TRBJ2-5; 8 positions match TRBD2. V gave up 5 bases and J gave up 3 bases; unmatched junction bases: 5. This CDR3 spans 14 amino acids. Germline-derived CDR1 and CDR2 are SEHNR and FQNEAQ (reference sequence).

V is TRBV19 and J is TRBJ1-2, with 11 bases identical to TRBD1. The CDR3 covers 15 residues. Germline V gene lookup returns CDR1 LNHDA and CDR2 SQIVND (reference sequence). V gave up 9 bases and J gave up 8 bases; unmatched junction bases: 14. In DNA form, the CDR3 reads TGTGCCAGACTAAACAGGGACAGGGGGAAAGGGGGCTACACCTTC. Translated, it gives CARLNRDRGKGGYTF.

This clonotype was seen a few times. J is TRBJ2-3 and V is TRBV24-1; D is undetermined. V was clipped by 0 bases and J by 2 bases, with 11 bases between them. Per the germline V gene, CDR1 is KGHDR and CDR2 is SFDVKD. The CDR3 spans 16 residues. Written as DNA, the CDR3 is TGTGCCACCAGTGATTTGGTCGGACCGAACACAGATACGCAGTATTTT. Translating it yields CATSDLVGPNTDTQYF.

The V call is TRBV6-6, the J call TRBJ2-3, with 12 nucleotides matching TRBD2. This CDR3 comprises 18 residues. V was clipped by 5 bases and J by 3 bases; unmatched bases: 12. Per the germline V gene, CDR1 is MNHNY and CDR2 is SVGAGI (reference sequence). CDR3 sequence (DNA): TGTGCCAGCAGTATAGGACTAGCGGGAAGGAGTGGGACAGATACGCAGTATTTT. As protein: CASSIGLAGRSGTDTQYF.

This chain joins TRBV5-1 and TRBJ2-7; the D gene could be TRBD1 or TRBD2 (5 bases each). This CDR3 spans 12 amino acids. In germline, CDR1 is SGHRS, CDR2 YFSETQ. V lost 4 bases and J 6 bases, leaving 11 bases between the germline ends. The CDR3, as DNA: TGCGCCAGCAGCCTGGGACCCCTCGAGCAGTACTTC. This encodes CASSLGPLEQYF.

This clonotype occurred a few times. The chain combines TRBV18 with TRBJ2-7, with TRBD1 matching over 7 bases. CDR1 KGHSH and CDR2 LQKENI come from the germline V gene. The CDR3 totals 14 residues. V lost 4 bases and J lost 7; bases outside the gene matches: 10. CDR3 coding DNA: TGTGCCAGCTCACACTGGGACAGCTTACGGGAGCAGTACTTC. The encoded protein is CASSHWDSLREQYF.

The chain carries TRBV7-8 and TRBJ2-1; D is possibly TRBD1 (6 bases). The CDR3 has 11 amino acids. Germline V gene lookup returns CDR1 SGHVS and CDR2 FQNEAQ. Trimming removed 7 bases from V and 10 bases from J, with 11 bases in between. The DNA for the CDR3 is TGTGCCAGCACCCTCAGGGGCGAGCAGTTCTTC. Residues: CASTLRGEQFF.

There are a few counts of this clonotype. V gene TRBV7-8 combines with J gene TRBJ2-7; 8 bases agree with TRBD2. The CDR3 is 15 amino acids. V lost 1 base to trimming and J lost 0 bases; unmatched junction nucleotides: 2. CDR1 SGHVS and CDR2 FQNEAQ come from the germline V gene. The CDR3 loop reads CASSLGTSYSYEQYF. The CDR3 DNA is TGTGCCAGCAGCTTAGGGACTAGCTACTCCTACGAGCAGTACTTC.

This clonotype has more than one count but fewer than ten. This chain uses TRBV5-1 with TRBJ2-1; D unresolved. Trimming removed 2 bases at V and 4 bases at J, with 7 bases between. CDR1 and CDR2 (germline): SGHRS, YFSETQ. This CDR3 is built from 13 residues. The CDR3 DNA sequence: TGCGCCAGCAGCTTCGCCGGGTACAATGAGCAGTTCTTC. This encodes CASSFAGYNEQFF. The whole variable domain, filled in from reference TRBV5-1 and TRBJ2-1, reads KAGVTQTPRYLIKTRGQQVTLSCSPISGHRSVSWYQQTPGQGLQFLFEYFSETQRNKGNFPGRFSGRQFSNSRSEMNVSTLELGDSALYLCASSFAGYNEQFFGPGTRLTVL.

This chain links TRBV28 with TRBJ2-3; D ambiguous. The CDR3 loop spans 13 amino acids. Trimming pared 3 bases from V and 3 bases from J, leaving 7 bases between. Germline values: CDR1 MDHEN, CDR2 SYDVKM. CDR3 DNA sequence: TGTGCCAGCAGTTTTAGGGTTACAGATACGCAGTATTTT. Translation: CASSFRVTDTQYF. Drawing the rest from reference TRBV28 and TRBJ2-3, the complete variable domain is DVKVTQSSRYLVKRTGEKVFLECVQDMDHENMFWYRQDPGLGLRLIYFSYDVKMKEKGDIPEGYSVSREKKERFSLILESASTNQTSMYLCASSFRVTDTQYFGPGTRLTVL.

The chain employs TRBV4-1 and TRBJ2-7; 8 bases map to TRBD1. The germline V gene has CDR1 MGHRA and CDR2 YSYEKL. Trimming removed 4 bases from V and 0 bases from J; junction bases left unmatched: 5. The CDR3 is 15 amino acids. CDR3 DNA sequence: TGCGCCAGCAGCCCCGGGACAGGCATCTCCTACGAGCAGTACTTC. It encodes CASSPGTGISYEQYF.

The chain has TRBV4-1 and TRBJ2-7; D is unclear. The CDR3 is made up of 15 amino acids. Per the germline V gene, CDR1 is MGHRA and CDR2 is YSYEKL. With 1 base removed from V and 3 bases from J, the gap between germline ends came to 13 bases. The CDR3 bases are TGCGCCAGCAGCCAAGGCAGACTGGCCGACTACGAGCAGTACTTC. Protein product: CASSQGRLADYEQYF.

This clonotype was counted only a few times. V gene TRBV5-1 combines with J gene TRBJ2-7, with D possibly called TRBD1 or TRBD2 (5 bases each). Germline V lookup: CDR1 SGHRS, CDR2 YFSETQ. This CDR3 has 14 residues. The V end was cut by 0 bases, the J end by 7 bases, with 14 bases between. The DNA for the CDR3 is TGCGCCAGCAGCTTGGCCTCAGGGACGGGAGAGCAGTACTTC. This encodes CASSLASGTGEQYF.

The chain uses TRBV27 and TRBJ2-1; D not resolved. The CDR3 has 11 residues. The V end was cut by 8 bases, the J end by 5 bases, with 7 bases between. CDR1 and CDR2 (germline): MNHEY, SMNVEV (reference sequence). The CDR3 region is CASRANNEQFF. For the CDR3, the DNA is TGTGCCAGCCGGGCCAACAATGAGCAGTTCTTC.

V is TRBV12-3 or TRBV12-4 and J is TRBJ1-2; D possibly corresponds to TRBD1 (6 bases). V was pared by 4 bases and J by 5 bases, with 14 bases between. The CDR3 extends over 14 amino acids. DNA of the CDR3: TGTGCCAGCAGTTCCTACACAGGGTTTTATGGCTACACCTTC. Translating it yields CASSSYTGFYGYTF.

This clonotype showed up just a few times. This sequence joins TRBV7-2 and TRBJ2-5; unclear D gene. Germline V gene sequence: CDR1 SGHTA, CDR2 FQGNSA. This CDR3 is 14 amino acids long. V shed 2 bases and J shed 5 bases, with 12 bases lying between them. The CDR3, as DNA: TGTGCCAGCAGCTTAAGTCAGCAAGGGGAGACCCAGTACTTC. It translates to CASSLSQQGETQYF.

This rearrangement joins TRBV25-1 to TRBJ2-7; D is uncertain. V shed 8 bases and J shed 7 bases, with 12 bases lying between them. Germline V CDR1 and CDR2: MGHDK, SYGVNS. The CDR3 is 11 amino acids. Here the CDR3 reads CASRAGWEQYF. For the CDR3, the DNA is TGTGCCAGCCGAGCTGGGTGGGAGCAGTACTTC.

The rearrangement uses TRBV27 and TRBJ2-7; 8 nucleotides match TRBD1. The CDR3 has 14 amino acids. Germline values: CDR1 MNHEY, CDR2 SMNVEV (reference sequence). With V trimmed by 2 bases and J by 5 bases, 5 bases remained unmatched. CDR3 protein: CASSLQGAIDEQYF. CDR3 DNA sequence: TGTGCCAGCAGTTTACAGGGGGCGATCGACGAGCAGTACTTC.

CDR3 DNA sequence: TGCGCCAGCAGCCCAGTTGGACAGACCTTATACGAGCAGTACTTC. Translated: CASSPVGQTLYEQYF. This chain connects TRBV4-1 to TRBJ2-7; maybe TRBD1 (6 bases). Per the germline V gene, CDR1 is MGHRA and CDR2 is YSYEKL. The CDR3 length is 15 residues. Trimming removed 4 bases from V and 4 bases from J, with 17 bases in between.